Listed below are T cell receptor beta chains from one sample, sequenced in a study of sequential checkpoint blockade in melanoma. The method was immunoSEQ multiplex PCR; TCRdb's version includes in-frame clones alone and lacks a portion of them. Of roughly 8,000 clones in the sample, about 28% were seen once. This material consisted of tumor tissue (inferred from file names), taken from a patient given nivolumab and ipilimumab in sequence. Source of these receptors: a human donor with melanoma. The conserved cysteine and the conserved F or W are not part of the CDR3 here. D genes are given only for firm matches.

>.|TRBJ2-7|TRBV11-3
ASSARVGSYEQY
>.|TRBJ1-4|TRBV7-6
ASSKTQGIGEKLF
>TRBD1|TRBJ2-5|TRBV11-3
ASSSRDSKETQY
>.|TRBJ1-5|TRBV19
ASSFQGFGNQPQH
>TRBD1|TRBJ2-5|TRBV5-1
ASSFIPGTGEETQY
>TRBD1|TRBJ1-4|TRBV30
AWSVGQGEAEKLF
>.|TRBJ2-3|TRBV10-3
AISERGSTDTQY
>TRBD1|TRBJ1-5|TRBV6-8
ASSPTGSNQPQH
>TRBD2|TRBJ2-5|TRBV11-3
ASSLTSGRRETQY
>.|TRBJ2-5|TRBV9
ASSEFQGIMGTQY
>TRBD1|TRBJ2-2|TRBV30
AWRPSGQGNTGELF
>.|TRBJ2-6|TRBV30
AWNRGAGANVLT
>TRBD2|TRBJ2-1|TRBV11-3
ASSPMAGGPLNEQF
>.|TRBJ1-2|TRBV30
AWSVHGRYGYT
>TRBD1|TRBJ2-7|TRBV18
ASSAQGAGYEQY
>TRBD2|TRBJ2-1|TRBV28
ASSGTSVGEQF
>.|TRBJ1-1|TRBV14
ASSPQGGQTEAF
>TRBD2|TRBJ2-5|TRBV11-3
ASSLVAGDQETQY
>.|TRBJ1-4|TRBV9
ASSVSGADGEKLF
>.|TRBJ2-7|TRBV18
ASSPEADFGQY
>.|TRBJ2-3|TRBV9
ASSPGPDRYTDTQY
>TRBD2|TRBJ2-5|TRBV9
ASSARGLVKETQY